The T cell receptor beta chain described here comes from a study of long-term antiretroviral therapy in people with HIV (dated by TCRdb to 2022 to 2024). Study-wide context: The earliest samples were collected about a decade before the 2015 WHO recommendation for immediate ART, when ART was typically delayed until CD4 counts fell. A retrospective serial study tested whether changes in peripheral blood TRB repertoire composition and diversity were associated with ART initiation and durable HIV suppression. The cohort contributed 150 to 200 cryopreserved PBMC samples from fewer than 35 adults with confirmed HIV infection, collected serially over a mean of around six years (range 1-12). Of the roughly 27 participants with HIV, approximately 11 were female. No cross-contamination during QIAcube processing was seen in test extractions of a monoclonal T-cell line run alongside 33 polyclonal samples.

Participants were included only if at least one PBMC sample before ART initiation and at least two post-ART samples were available. Every participant with HIV received treatment in the United States of America. Cryopreserved samples of roughly 0.85-11 million PBMC were thawed and washed before DNA extraction. At the time of the earliest PBMC sample for each participant with HIV, ages ranged from roughly 23 to 60 years. Each participant contributed PBMC samples from 1-4 timepoints before ART initiation and 2-8 timepoints after ART initiation, with a median of 7 samples. For every participant, serial HIV viral load, CD4+ T-cell count, ART history and demographic data were obtained. Using a Qiagen kit on a QIAcube, genomic DNA was extracted from unsorted PBMC, with samples processed in batches of 12. About this clone: The clone's antigen remains unknown. There are no base qualities to consult, and no much larger clone falls within one base.

The CDR3 runs 13 residues from the cysteine to the phenylalanine. Left in the record is the CDR3 DNA by itself, 39 bases read in frame from the first base. Taken from the germline V gene (reference sequence), the CDR1 and CDR2 loops are GTSNPN and SVGIG. V has 5 bases trimmed and J has 1 base trimmed; junction bases matching no gene number 4. Broader findings and caveats from the paper: A significant increase in TRB diversity was found to be associated with ART initiation, although TRB diversity was observed to remain significantly below that of transplant donor controls even after long-term ART. Inferences about post-ART repertoire changes were limited because no data were available on ART adherence, viral resistance or therapy changes. Expanded TRB clones identified before ART initiation dominated the repertoire across all time points, though the dominance fluctuated and decreased in many PLHIV after ART. Because cell numbers in pre-ART samples were limited, unsorted PBMC were profiled instead of sorted CD4+ and CD8+ T cells. Limited PBMC availability meant only the TCR beta chain was sequenced, without alpha chain pairing. Compared with controls, HIV repertoires had narrower CDR3 length ranges, and the network structure pointed to an antigen-experienced repertoire that shifted only slightly toward naive after ART. The samples were dated from about 2003 to 2018, and the ART regimens that were used may be less effective than current ART regimens.

The immunoSEQ hsTCRB v3.0 assay was used at survey level resolution to sequence the TRB variable region. The targeted TRB sequencing depth was about 40,000-50,000 T-cell genomes per sample. TRB libraries were pooled and sequenced on an Illumina MiSeq using a v3 150-cycle kit. On the study's bioinformatics: Repertoire analysis ran in R within a reproducible Nextflow workflow covering QC, data transformation and analysis. LymphoSeq2, an R package for AIRR-Seq data exploration, was used to implement custom analyses. Several samples that yielded fewer than 5000 total TRB sequences were excluded, so that 150 to 200 HIV repertoires were analyzed. Of the roughly 180 retained HIV repertoires, about 60 were collected before and about 130 after ART initiation. Repertoires were downsampled to 5000 TRB nucleotide sequences, with summary statistics averaged over 100 downsampling iterations. TRB sequences were retained for analysis only if CDR3 regions of at least seven amino acids were present. Two measures captured diversity: a Shannon entropy-derived clonality score and the Gini coefficient. In repertoire networks, the top 5000 CDR3 amino acid sequences were linked whenever an edit distance of one separated two sequences. Antigen specificity groups and MHC restriction were predicted for TRB CDR3 amino acid sequences with GLIPH2. CDR3 amino acid sequences were matched against VDJdb and McPAS-TCR to flag known CMV, EBV, HIV or tissue antigen associations. Pre-ART, post-ART and control groups were compared with Wilcoxon signed-rank tests and Holm-Bonferroni correction. As stored in TCRdb, this immuneACCESS dataset retains in-frame rearrangements with V and J assigned. A fraction of the clones does not appear; measured against another copy, unresolved V genes explain less than half of the discrepancy, and the remainder lacks a known reason. From that table come the V and J calls and clone size; the DNA was used to work out D and trimming. The sample data list about 27,000 clones, and approximately 80% of these were observed just once. The ten largest clones capture about 8.2% of the sample.

The V and J segments used are TRBV30 and TRBJ1-1; 7 nucleotides in the junction match TRBD1. This TCR was sampled from a man in his forties or fifties with HIV. The specimen was unsorted PBMCs, collected 3 years after starting antiretroviral therapy. The DNA sequence follows: TGTGCCTGGGAGACAGGGACGAACACTGAAGCTTTCTTT. This gives the protein CAWETGTNTEAFF.